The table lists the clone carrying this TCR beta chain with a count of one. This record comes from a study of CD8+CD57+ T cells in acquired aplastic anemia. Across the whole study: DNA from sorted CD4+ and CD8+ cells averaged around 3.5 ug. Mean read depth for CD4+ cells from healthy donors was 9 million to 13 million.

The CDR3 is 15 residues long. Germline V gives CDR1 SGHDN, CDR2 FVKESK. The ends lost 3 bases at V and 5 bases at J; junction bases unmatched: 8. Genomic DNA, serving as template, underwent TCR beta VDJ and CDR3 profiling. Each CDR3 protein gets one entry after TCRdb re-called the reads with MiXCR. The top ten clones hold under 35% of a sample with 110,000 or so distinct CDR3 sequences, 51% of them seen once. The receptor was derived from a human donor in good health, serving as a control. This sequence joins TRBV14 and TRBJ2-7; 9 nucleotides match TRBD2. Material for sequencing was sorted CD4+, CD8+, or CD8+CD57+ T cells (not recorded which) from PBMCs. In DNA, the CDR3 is TGTGCCAGCAGCCATCAAGCGGGAGGTTATGACGAGCAGTACTTC. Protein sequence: CASSHQAGGYDEQYF.